One sample yielded the 21 T cell receptor beta chains listed below, sequenced in a study of blood T cell repertoires in COVID-19. Profiled with immunoSEQ multiplex PCR; TCRdb holds only in-frame clones, not every one. In the table there are roughly 410,000 clones, about 90% of which are singletons. The material sequenced was peripheral blood. These receptors were obtained from a woman between 55 and 75 years old with COVID-19, enrolled during active disease.

The genes are TRBV7-6 and TRBJ1-6, with a tentative D call TRBD1 (6 bases). V shed 5 bases and J shed 5 bases, with 13 bases lying between them. Germline V gene sequence: CDR1 SGHVS, CDR2 FNYEAQ. The CDR3 runs to 15 residues. This chain's CDR3 is CASSTTGSNNSPLHF. The CDR3 coding sequence is TGTGCCAGCAGCACAACAGGGTCCAATAATTCACCCCTCCACTTT.

The V call is TRBV5-8, the J call TRBJ1-6; possible D gene TRBD1, 6 bases. Germline lookup yields CDR1 SGHTS and CDR2 YDEGEE. This CDR3 region has 14 residues. The V gene lost 2 bases and the J gene lost 14 bases, with 17 bases spanning the gap. The DNA of the CDR3 is TGTGCCAGCAGCTTTCGACAGGAGCGAGTATCCCTCCACTTT. Translating it yields CASSFRQERVSLHF.

CDR3 DNA sequence: TGTGCCTGGAGGGGACAGGGATGGCAGCCCCAGCATTTT. It encodes CAWRGQGWQPQHF. The gene calls are TRBV30 and TRBJ1-5; 9 bases align to TRBD1. J was trimmed by 7 bases and V by 3 bases; bases with no gene match: 4. CDR1 and CDR2 (germline): GTSNPN, SVGIG (reference sequence). The CDR3 is made up of 13 amino acids.

The V gene is TRBV5-6, the J gene TRBJ2-3; D perhaps matches TRBD2 (5 bases). The germline gives CDR1 SGHDT, CDR2 YYEEEE. The CDR3 spans 15 residues. Trimming pared 4 bases from V and 4 bases from J, leaving 16 bases between. DNA for the CDR3: TGTGCCAGCAGCCCGAATTCAGGAGGTCCAGATACGCAGTATTTT. Amino acids: CASSPNSGGPDTQYF.

The chain joins TRBV28 to TRBJ2-7, with D possibly matching TRBD1 (5 bases). The V gene's germline CDR1 is MDHEN and CDR2 SYDVKM. With 2 bases removed from V and 2 bases from J, the gap between germline ends came to 10 bases. This CDR3 contains 14 residues. The CDR3 spells CASSLAGLPYEQYF. DNA for the CDR3: TGTGCCAGCAGTTTAGCAGGGCTGCCCTACGAGCAGTACTTC.

This rearrangement joins TRBV5-4 to TRBJ2-1; 11 nucleotides match TRBD2. The germline gives CDR1 SGHNT, CDR2 YYREEE (reference sequence). V shed 4 bases and J 4 bases; nucleotides not matched to a gene: 4. The CDR3 contains 15 residues. DNA for the CDR3: TGTGCCAGCAGCGTAAGACTAGCGGGGTACAATGAGCAGTTCTTC. This encodes CASSVRLAGYNEQFF.

The chain is built from TRBV18 and TRBJ1-1; D unresolved. Between the trimmed V and J ends, which lost 1 base and 7 bases, there was a span of 7 bases. The CDR3 runs 12 residues. Per the germline V gene, CDR1 is KGHSH and CDR2 is LQKENI. CDR3: CASSPRTSEAFF. The CDR3 DNA reads TGTGCCAGCTCACCACGCACCAGTGAAGCTTTCTTT.

The gene calls are TRBV6-5 and TRBJ2-5; 11 bases align to TRBD2. The CDR3 spans 14 residues. Germline loops: CDR1 MNHEY, CDR2 SVGAGI. The junction had 5 bases not matched to a gene; V was cut back by 6 bases and J by 5 bases. Written as DNA, the CDR3 is TGTGCCAGCAGGTTTAGCGGGGGGGCTGAGACCCAGTACTTC. Its translation: CASRFSGGAETQYF.

This clone was seen only once. This sequence joins TRBV27 and TRBJ2-7; 7 nucleotides agree with TRBD1. Trimming took 2 bases from V and 2 from J; bases not matched to a gene: 3. The V gene's germline CDR1 is MNHEY and CDR2 SMNVEV (reference sequence). This CDR3 has 14 residues. CDR3: CASSLVTGPYEQYF. The CDR3 DNA is TGTGCCAGCAGTTTAGTGACAGGGCCCTACGAGCAGTACTTC.

This rearrangement joins TRBV7-9 to TRBJ1-1; 8 bases line up with TRBD1. The CDR3 covers 15 residues. V was clipped by 5 bases and J by 0 bases; unmatched bases: 5. Germline lookup yields CDR1 SEHNR and CDR2 FQNEAQ (reference sequence). The CDR3 spells CASSLRTGMNTEAFF. CDR3 DNA sequence: TGTGCCAGCAGCCTTAGGACAGGGATGAACACTGAAGCTTTCTTT.

The rearrangement uses TRBV20-1 and TRBJ1-4, with D perhaps matching TRBD1 (6 bases). The CDR3 totals 14 residues. V was cut by 3 bases and J by 3 bases, with 11 bases left in between. Germline V gene sequence: CDR1 DFQATT, CDR2 SNEGSKA (reference sequence). The CDR3 sequence is CSASAGGPNEKLFF. Here the CDR3 DNA reads TGCAGTGCTAGTGCGGGGGGCCCTAATGAAAAACTGTTTTTT.

This chain uses TRBV2 with TRBJ2-5; TRBD2 aligns across 8 bases. There are 13 residues in the CDR3. Germline-derived CDR1 and CDR2 are SNHLY and FYNNEI. With 6 bases clipped from V and 5 bases from J, the junction kept 5 bases outside the gene matches. The CDR3 loop is CASRAGGEETQYF. The CDR3 nucleotides are TGTGCCAGCAGGGCGGGGGGAGAGGAGACCCAGTACTTC.

V is TRBV13 and J is TRBJ1-1; 10 bases match TRBD1. The V segment lost 3 bases and the J segment 1 base; nucleotides outside the gene matches: 5. There are 16 residues in the CDR3. Germline V gives CDR1 PRHDT, CDR2 FYEKMQ (reference sequence). The CDR3 bases are TGTGCCAGCAGCTTGAGGGACAGGGGTTGGAACACTGAAGCTTTCTTT. Translating it yields CASSLRDRGWNTEAFF.

The CDR3 protein is CATSSRTASYEQYF. The CDR3 DNA sequence: TGTGCCACCAGCAGTCGGACTGCCTCCTACGAGCAGTACTTC. The chain carries TRBV15 and TRBJ2-7, with a possible D match to TRBD2 (5 bases). Germline V CDR1 and CDR2: LNHNV, YYDKDF (reference sequence). The CDR3 totals 14 residues. Trimming removed 3 bases at V and 0 bases at J, with 9 bases between.

The J gene is TRBJ2-1, the V gene TRBV9, with TRBD1 as a possible D gene (5 bases). Germline V CDR1 and CDR2: SGDLS, YYNGEE. The CDR3 sequence is 15 residues long. V was clipped by 0 bases and J by 1 base, with 8 bases between them. The CDR3 reads CASSVGGTSYNEQFF. CDR3 nucleotides: TGTGCCAGCAGCGTAGGGGGCACGTCCTACAATGAGCAGTTCTTC.

J is TRBJ1-3 and V is TRBV18, with 10 bases fitting TRBD1. The ends lost 1 base at V and 7 bases at J; junction bases unmatched: 10. CDR1 and CDR2 (germline): KGHSH, LQKENI. The CDR3 totals 17 residues. CDR3 residues: CASSPLGPGQGRNTIYF. In DNA, the CDR3 is TGTGCCAGCTCACCACTTGGCCCGGGACAGGGGAGGAACACCATATATTTT.

The chain combines TRBV2 with TRBJ2-7; 8 bases align to TRBD1. In germline, CDR1 is SNHLY, CDR2 FYNNEI. V lost 6 bases to trimming and J lost 7 bases; unmatched junction nucleotides: 5. CDR3 size: 12 residues. CDR3 in DNA: TGTGCCAGCAGACGGACAGGGTGGGAGCAGTACTTC. Translating gives CASRRTGWEQYF.

The CDR3 is CASSERGGAFF. CDR3 DNA sequence: TGTGCCAGCAGCGAAAGGGGGGGGGCTTTCTTT. The V call is TRBV28, the J call TRBJ1-1; D perhaps matches TRBD1 (6 bases). The CDR3 is made up of 11 amino acids. Germline-derived CDR1 and CDR2 are MDHEN and SYDVKM. V lost 6 bases and J 11 bases, leaving 13 bases between the germline ends.

The chain carries TRBV9 and TRBJ1-6; no definite D call. The length of the CDR3 is 13 residues. Germline V gene data show CDR1 as SGDLS and CDR2 as YYNGEE. Trimming took 7 bases from V and 7 from J, leaving 12 bases between them. The DNA for the CDR3 is TGTGCCAGCGGTACCCTAGAGAATTCACCCCTCCACTTT. Translating it yields CASGTLENSPLHF.

This clone was counted a few times. The chain couples TRBV19 to TRBJ1-2, with 9 positions matching TRBD1. Germline V gene sequence: CDR1 LNHDA, CDR2 SQIVND (reference sequence). This CDR3 is built from 12 residues. Trimming took 9 bases from V and 8 from J; bases not matched to a gene: 7. The CDR3 here is CASQTGGGGYTF. Here the CDR3 DNA reads TGTGCCAGCCAGACAGGGGGAGGCGGCTACACCTTC.

There are a few counts of this clone. Distinct nucleotide sequences in the sample also encode this CDR3. V gene TRBV3-1 (or the pseudogene TRBV3-2) combines with J gene TRBJ1-1; unclear D gene. The CDR3 sequence is 13 residues long. CDR1 is LGHDT and CDR2 is YNNKEL in the germline V gene (reference sequence). The V and J ends lost 4 bases and 4 bases respectively, with 10 bases between them. CDR3 sequence: CASSRDRGTEAFF. The CDR3 DNA reads TGTGCCAGCAGCCGGGATCGGGGCACTGAAGCTTTCTTT.